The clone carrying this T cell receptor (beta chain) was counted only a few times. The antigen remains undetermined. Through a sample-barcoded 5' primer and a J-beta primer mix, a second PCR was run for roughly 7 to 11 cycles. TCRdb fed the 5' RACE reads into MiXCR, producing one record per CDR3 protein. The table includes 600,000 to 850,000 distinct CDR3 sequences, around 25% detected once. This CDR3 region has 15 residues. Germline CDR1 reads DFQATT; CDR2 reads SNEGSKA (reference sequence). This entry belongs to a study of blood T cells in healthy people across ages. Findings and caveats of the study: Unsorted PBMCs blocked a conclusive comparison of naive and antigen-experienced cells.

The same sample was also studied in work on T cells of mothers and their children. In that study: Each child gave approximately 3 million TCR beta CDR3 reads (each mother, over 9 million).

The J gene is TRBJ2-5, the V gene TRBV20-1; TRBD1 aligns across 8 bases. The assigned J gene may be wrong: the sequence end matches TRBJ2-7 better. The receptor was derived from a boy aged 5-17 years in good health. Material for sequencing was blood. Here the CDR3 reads CSARGIQGTGYEQYF. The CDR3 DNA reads TGCAGTGCTAGAGGAATTCAGGGGACAGGCTACGAGCAGTACTTC.